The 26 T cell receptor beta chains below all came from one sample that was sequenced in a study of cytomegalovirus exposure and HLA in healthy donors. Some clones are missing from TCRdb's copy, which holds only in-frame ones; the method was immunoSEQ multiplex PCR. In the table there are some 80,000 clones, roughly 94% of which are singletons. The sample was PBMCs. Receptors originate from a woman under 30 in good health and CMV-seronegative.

CDR3 region: CASSPIAGAIYEQFF. CDR3 DNA sequence: TGTGCCAGCAGCCCGATAGCGGGAGCAATCTATGAGCAGTTCTTC. This chain joins TRBV27 and TRBJ2-1, with 9 bases identical to TRBD2. The CDR3 covers 15 residues. Germline CDR1 MNHEY, CDR2 SMNVEV (reference sequence). The V and J ends lost 6 bases and 8 bases, in that order; junction bases with no gene match: 11.

CDR3 in amino acids: CASSLGQGVGEQYF. Here the CDR3 DNA reads TGTGCCAGCAGCCTGGGACAGGGGGTGGGCGAGCAGTACTTC. This chain links TRBV27 with TRBJ2-7; TRBD1 matches 11 bases. Germline trimming cut 6 bases from V and 6 bases from J; bases unmatched to any gene: 7. The CDR3 sequence is 14 residues long. Germline V gives CDR1 MNHEY, CDR2 SMNVEV (reference sequence).

The DNA for the CDR3 is TGTGCCAGCAGTGCCCTTTTCAGGGGGGATGTGGGACTGTTTTTT. Translation: CASSALFRGDVGLFF. The V gene is TRBV7-9, the J gene TRBJ1-4; 7 positions match TRBD1. CDR3 length: 15 amino acids. The junction had 17 bases not matched to a gene; V was cut back by 6 bases and J by 13 bases. Germline values: CDR1 SEHNR, CDR2 FQNEAQ (reference sequence).

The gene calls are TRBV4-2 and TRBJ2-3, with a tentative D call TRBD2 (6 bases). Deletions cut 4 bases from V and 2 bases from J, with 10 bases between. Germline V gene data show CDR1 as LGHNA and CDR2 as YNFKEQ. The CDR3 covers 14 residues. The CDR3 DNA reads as TGTGCCAGCAGCCCACGACTAGTCACAGATACGCAGTATTTT. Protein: CASSPRLVTDTQYF.

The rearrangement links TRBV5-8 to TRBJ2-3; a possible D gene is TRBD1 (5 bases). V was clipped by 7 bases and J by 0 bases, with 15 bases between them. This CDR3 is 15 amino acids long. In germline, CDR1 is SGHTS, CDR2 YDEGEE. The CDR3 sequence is CASGIRAVSTDTQYF. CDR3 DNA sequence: TGTGCCAGCGGTATCAGGGCAGTTAGCACAGATACGCAGTATTTT.

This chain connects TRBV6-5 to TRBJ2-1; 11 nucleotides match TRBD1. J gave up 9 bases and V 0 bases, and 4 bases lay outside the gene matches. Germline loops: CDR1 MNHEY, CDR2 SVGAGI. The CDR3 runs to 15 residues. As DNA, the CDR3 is TGTGCCAGCAGTTACTCTGGGACAGGGGGAAGTGAGCAGTTCTTC. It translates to CASSYSGTGGSEQFF.

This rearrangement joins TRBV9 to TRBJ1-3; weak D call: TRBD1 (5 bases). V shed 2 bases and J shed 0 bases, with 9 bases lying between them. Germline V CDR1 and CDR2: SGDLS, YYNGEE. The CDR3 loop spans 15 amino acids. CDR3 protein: CASSVDSPSGNTIYF. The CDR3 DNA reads TGTGCCAGCAGCGTCGACAGTCCCTCTGGAAACACCATATATTTT. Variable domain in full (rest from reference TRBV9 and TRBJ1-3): DSGVTQTPKHLITATGQRVTLRCSPRSGDLSVYWYQQSLDQGLQFLIQYYNGEERAKGNILERFSAQQFPDLHSELNLSSLELGDSALYFCASSVDSPSGNTIYFGEGSWLTVV.

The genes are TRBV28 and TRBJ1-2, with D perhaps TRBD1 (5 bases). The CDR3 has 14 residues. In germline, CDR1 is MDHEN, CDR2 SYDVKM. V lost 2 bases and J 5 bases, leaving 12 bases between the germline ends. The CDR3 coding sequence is TGTGCCAGCAGTTTACCCGCCCGACAGTATGGCTACACCTTC. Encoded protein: CASSLPARQYGYTF.

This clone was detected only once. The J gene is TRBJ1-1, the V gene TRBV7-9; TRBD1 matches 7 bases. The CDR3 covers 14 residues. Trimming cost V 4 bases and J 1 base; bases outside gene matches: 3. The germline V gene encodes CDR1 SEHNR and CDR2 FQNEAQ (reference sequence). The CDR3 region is CASSWGQTNTEAFF. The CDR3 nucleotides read TGTGCCAGCAGCTGGGGACAGACGAACACTGAAGCTTTCTTT.

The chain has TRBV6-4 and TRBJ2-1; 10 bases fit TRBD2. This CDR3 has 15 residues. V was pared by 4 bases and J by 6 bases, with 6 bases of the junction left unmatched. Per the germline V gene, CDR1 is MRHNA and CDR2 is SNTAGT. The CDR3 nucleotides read TGTGCCAGCAGTGGGACTAGCGGATCGAGCAATGAGCAGTTCTTC. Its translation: CASSGTSGSSNEQFF.

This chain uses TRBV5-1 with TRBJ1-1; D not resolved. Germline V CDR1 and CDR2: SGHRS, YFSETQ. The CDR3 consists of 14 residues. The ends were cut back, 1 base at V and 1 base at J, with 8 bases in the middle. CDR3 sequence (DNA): TGCGCCAGCAGCTTGAATACAGCGAACACTGAAGCTTTCTTT. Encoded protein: CASSLNTANTEAFF.

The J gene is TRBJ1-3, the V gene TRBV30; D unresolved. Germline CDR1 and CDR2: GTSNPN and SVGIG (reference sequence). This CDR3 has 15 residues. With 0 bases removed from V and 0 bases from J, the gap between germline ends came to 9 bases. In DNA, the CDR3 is TGTGCCTGGAGTGTTCCGCTAGTCTCTGGAAACACCATATATTTT. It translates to CAWSVPLVSGNTIYF.

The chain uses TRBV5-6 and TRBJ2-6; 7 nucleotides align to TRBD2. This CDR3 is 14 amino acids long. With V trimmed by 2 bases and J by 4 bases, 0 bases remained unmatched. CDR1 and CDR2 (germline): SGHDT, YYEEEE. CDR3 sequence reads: CASSLAGGANVLTF. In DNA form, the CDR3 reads TGTGCCAGCAGCTTAGCGGGAGGGGCCAACGTCCTGACTTTC.

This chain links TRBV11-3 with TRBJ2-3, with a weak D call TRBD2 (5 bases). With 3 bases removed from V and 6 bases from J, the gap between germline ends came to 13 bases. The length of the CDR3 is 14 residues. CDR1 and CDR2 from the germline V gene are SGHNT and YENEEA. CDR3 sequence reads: CASSFSGEWDTQYF. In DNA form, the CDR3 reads TGTGCCAGCAGCTTTAGTGGGGAGTGGGATACGCAGTATTTT.

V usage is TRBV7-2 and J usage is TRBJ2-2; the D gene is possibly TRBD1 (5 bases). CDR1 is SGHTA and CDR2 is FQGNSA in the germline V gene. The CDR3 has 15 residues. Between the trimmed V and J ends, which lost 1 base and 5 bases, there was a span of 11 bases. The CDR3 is CASSLEVQDTGELFF. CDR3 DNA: TGTGCCAGCAGCTTAGAGGTACAGGATACCGGGGAGCTGTTTTTT.

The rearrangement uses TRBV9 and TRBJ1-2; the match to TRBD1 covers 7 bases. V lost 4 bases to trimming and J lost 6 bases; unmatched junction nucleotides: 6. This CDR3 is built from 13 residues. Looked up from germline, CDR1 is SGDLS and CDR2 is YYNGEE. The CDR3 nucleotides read TGTGCCAGCAGCTCTCAACAGGGGCATGGCTACACCTTC. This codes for CASSSQQGHGYTF.

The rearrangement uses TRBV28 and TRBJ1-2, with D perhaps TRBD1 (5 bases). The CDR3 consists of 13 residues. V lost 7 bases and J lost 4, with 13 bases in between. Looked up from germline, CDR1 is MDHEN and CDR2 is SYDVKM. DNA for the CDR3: TGTGCCAGCACCGGGGGGTCAGTCTATGGCTACACCTTC. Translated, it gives CASTGGSVYGYTF.

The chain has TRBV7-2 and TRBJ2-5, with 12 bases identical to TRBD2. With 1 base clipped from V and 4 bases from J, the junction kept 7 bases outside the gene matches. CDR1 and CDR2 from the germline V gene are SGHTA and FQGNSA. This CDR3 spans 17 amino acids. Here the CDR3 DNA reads TGTGCCAGCAGCTTAGGATGGCTAGCGGGAGGGTCAGAGACCCAGTACTTC. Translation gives CASSLGWLAGGSETQYF.

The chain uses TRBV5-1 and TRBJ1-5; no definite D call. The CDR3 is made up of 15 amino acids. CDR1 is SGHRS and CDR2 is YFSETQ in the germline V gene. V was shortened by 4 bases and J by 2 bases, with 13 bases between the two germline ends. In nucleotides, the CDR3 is TGCGCCAGCAGCCCGGTAACCGGGGGCAATCAGCCCCAGCATTTT. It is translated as CASSPVTGGNQPQHF.

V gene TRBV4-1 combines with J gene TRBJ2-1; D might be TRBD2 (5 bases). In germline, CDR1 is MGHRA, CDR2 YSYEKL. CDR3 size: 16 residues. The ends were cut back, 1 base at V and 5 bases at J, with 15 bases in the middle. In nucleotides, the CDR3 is TGCGCCAGCAGCCAAGTTCACGGACTTACCCACAATGAGCAGTTCTTC. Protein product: CASSQVHGLTHNEQFF.

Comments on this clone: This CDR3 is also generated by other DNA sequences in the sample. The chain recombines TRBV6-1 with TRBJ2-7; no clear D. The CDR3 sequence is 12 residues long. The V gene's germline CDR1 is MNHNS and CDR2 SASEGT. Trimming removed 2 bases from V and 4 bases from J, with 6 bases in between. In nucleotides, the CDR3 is TGTGCCAGCAGTGAAAGAGGTTACGAGCAGTACTTC. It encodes CASSERGYEQYF.

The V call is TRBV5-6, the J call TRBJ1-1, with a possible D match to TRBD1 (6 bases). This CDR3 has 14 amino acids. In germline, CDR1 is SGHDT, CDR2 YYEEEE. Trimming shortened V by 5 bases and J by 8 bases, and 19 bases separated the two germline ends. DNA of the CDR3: TGTGCCAGCAGAATGACAGGAAGTAGTCCCGAAGCTTTCTTT. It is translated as CASRMTGSSPEAFF. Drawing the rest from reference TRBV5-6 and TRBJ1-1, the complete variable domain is DAGVTQSPTHLIKTRGQQVTLRCSPKSGHDTVSWYQQALGQGPQFIFQYYEEEERQRGNFPDRFSGHQFPNYSSELNVNALLLGDSALYLCASRMTGSSPEAFFGQGTRLTVV.

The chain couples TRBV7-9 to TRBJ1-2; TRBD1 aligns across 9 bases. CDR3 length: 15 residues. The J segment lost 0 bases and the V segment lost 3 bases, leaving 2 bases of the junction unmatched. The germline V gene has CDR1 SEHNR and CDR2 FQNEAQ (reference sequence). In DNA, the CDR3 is TGTGCCAGCAGCTTGGGACAGGGAGCTAACTATGGCTACACCTTC. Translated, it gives CASSLGQGANYGYTF. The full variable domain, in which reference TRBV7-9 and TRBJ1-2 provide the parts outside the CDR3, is DTGVSQNPRHKITKRGQNVTFRCDPISEHNRLYWYRQTLGQGPEFLTYFQNEAQLEKSRLLSDRFSAERPKGSFSTLEIQRTEQGDSAMYLCASSLGQGANYGYTFGSGTRLTVV.

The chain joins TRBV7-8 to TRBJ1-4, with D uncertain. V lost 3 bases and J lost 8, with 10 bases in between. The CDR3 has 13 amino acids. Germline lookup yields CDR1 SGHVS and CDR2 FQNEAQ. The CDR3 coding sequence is TGTGCCAGCAGCTTGCGGGTTCGGGAAAAACTGTTTTTT. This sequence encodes CASSLRVREKLFF.

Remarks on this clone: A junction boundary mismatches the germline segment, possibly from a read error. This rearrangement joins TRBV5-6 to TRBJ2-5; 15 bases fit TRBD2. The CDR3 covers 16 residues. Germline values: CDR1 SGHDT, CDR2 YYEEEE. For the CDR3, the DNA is TGTGCCAGCAGCCTCGCCAGGGGGACTAGCGGGGGGCGGTACCACTTC. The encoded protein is CASSLARGTSGGRYHF.

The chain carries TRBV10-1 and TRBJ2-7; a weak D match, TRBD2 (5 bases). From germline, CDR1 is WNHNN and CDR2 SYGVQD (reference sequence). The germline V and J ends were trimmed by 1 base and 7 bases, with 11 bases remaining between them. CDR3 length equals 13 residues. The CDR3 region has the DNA TGCGCCAGCAGTGAGTTCGGCTGGGAGGAGCAGTACTTC. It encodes CASSEFGWEEQYF.